This T cell receptor (beta chain) comes out of a study of long-term antiretroviral therapy in people with HIV. Study-wide results and caveats: Post-ART samples showed increased diversity that remained below transplant donor control levels. Clones with expansion before ART led the repertoire at all time points. Gathering of blood took place between about 2003 and 2017, possibly under older ART regimens.

Survey level was the resolution at which the v3.0 immunoSEQ assay ran. Only in-frame clones appear in the TCRdb table, and some are missing; sequencing was by immunoSEQ multiplex PCR. The table shows around 30,000 clones, with about 96% occurring only once. Per the germline V gene, CDR1 is SQVTM and CDR2 is ANQGSEA. The CDR3 is 12 amino acids. V lost 4 bases and J lost 9, with 13 bases in between. For this clone: Its antigen remains unidentified.

The sequence came from a man aged 30 to 39 with HIV. V and J are TRBV29-1 and TRBJ1-3, with no clear D. Source: unsorted PBMCs, taken 6.5 to 6.6 years after starting antiretroviral therapy. CDR3 DNA sequence: TGCAGCGTTGTAGTTGAGAAAACCACCATATATTTT. Its translation: CSVVVEKTTIYF.